Following are 15 T cell receptor beta chains from one sample sequenced in a study of blood T cell repertoires in COVID-19. Produced via immunoSEQ multiplex PCR; TCRdb's table is partial and in-frame only. The data contain 150,000 to 200,000 clones, approximately 83% of them singletons. Sequencing input: peripheral blood. The source is a human donor with acute or convalescent COVID-19. The donor label of this sample is uncertain.

The V call is TRBV30, the J call TRBJ2-7, with 7 bases aligning to TRBD1. The CDR3 is 12 amino acids. The V gene end was trimmed by 6 bases and the J gene end by 5 bases; junction bases not matched to a gene: 7. Per germline, CDR1 GTSNPN and CDR2 SVGIG (reference sequence). The DNA for the CDR3 is TGTGCCTGTACGACAGGGAACCACGAGCAGTACTTC. Translated, it gives CACTTGNHEQYF. Based on the CDR3 plus reference TRBV30 and TRBJ2-7, the full variable domain is SQTIHQWPATLVQPVGSPLSLECTVEGTSNPNLYWYRQAAGRGLQLLFYSVGIGQISSEVPQNLSASRPQDRQFILSSKKLLLSDSGFYLCACTTGNHEQYFGPGTRLTVT.

The CDR3 nucleotides read TGTGCCAGCAGCCTAAATTTTCGAGGAAACTATGGCTACACCTTC. This translates into CASSLNFRGNYGYTF. The chain recombines TRBV14 with TRBJ1-2; D remains unclear. This CDR3 has 15 amino acids. V was pared by 4 bases and J by 2 bases, with 14 bases between. The V gene's germline CDR1 is SGHDN and CDR2 FVKESK. The whole variable domain, filled in from reference TRBV14 and TRBJ1-2, reads EAGVTQFPSHSVIEKGQTVTLRCDPISGHDNLYWYRRVMGKEIKFLLHFVKESKQDESGMPNNRFLAERTGGTYSTLKVQPAELEDSGVYFCASSLNFRGNYGYTFGSGTRLTVV.

This chain connects TRBV12-5 to TRBJ1-4; 9 positions match TRBD1. Germline CDR1 reads LGHNT; CDR2 reads FRNRAP. The CDR3 spans 17 residues. The V and J ends lost 3 bases and 8 bases, in that order; junction bases with no gene match: 13. The CDR3 DNA is TGTGCTAGTGGTTTTCCCCCGACCGGGACAGGGCGAGAAAAACTGTTTTTT. Translated, it gives CASGFPPTGTGREKLFF.

V is TRBV5-1 and J is TRBJ1-5, with 10 bases matching TRBD1. V lost 2 bases and J lost 2; bases outside the gene matches: 19. This CDR3 spans 21 amino acids. The V gene's germline CDR1 is SGHRS and CDR2 YFSETQ. For the CDR3, the DNA is TGCGCCAGCAGCTTAGGGACAGGGGCCCGGGGATGGAATATGGGCAATCAGCCCCAGCATTTT. The encoded protein is CASSLGTGARGWNMGNQPQHF. The full variable domain, rest sourced from reference TRBV5-1 and TRBJ1-5, is KAGVTQTPRYLIKTRGQQVTLSCSPISGHRSVSWYQQTPGQGLQFLFEYFSETQRNKGNFPGRFSGRQFSNSRSEMNVSTLELGDSALYLCASSLGTGARGWNMGNQPQHFGDGTRLSIL.

V usage is TRBV9 and J usage is TRBJ2-3, with D unclear. The V gene's germline CDR1 is SGDLS and CDR2 YYNGEE. The CDR3 is 16 residues long. Trimming shortened V by 0 bases and J by 0 bases, and 11 bases separated the two germline ends. In DNA, the CDR3 is TGTGCCAGCAGCGTAGGGGTGGGCTCGAGCACAGATACGCAGTATTTT. This codes for CASSVGVGSSTDTQYF. Based on the CDR3 plus reference TRBV9 and TRBJ2-3, the full variable domain is DSGVTQTPKHLITATGQRVTLRCSPRSGDLSVYWYQQSLDQGLQFLIQYYNGEERAKGNILERFSAQQFPDLHSELNLSSLELGDSALYFCASSVGVGSSTDTQYFGPGTRLTVL.

The J gene is TRBJ1-2, the V gene TRBV5-6; possibly TRBD1 for D (6 bases). V lost 4 bases and J lost 7, with 11 bases in between. CDR3 size: 12 residues. Germline assignment: CDR1 SGHDT and CDR2 YYEEEE. Written as DNA, the CDR3 is TGTGCCAGCAGCATACAGGGTTCTGGCTACACCTTC. Translated: CASSIQGSGYTF.

The CDR3 protein is CASSYRVGGTDTQYF. The CDR3 coding sequence is TGTGCCAGCAGTTATCGGGTGGGAGGCACAGATACGCAGTATTTT. V and J are TRBV27 and TRBJ2-3, with a possible D match to TRBD2 (5 bases). Trimming pared 4 bases from V and 1 base from J, leaving 12 bases between. Per the germline V gene, CDR1 is MNHEY and CDR2 is SMNVEV (reference sequence). There are 15 residues in the CDR3.

Only a few counts were recorded for this clone. This chain joins TRBV2 and TRBJ2-7; TRBD2 matches 7 bases. After removal of 6 bases from V and 2 bases from J, the junction contained 7 bases not matched to a gene. The CDR3 contains 14 residues. The germline V gene has CDR1 SNHLY and CDR2 FYNNEI. CDR3 region: CASRKAGTPYEQYF. The CDR3 DNA reads TGTGCCAGCAGAAAAGCGGGAACGCCCTACGAGCAGTACTTC.

The rearrangement joins TRBV13 to TRBJ1-3; D is undetermined. This CDR3 has 18 residues. Trimming cost V 3 bases and J 1 base, with 19 bases left between them. Germline V lookup: CDR1 PRHDT, CDR2 FYEKMQ (reference sequence). This chain's CDR3 is CASSFPTSNSESGNTIYF. DNA of the CDR3: TGTGCCAGCAGCTTTCCCACCTCCAATAGTGAGTCTGGAAACACCATATATTTT. Full variable domain (rest looked up from reference TRBV13 and TRBJ1-3): AAGVIQSPRHLIKEKRETATLKCYPIPRHDTVYWYQQGPGQDPQFLISFYEKMQSDKGSIPDRFSAQQFSDYHSELNMSSLELGDSALYFCASSFPTSNSESGNTIYFGEGSWLTVV.

The rearrangement uses TRBV7-9 and TRBJ1-2; 9 bases match TRBD1. The V gene end was trimmed by 4 bases and the J gene end by 8 bases; junction bases not matched to a gene: 8. Germline CDR1 is SEHNR and CDR2 is FQNEAQ (reference sequence). The CDR3 is 14 residues long. The CDR3 loop reads CASSSYRDRVGYTF. The CDR3 DNA reads TGTGCCAGCAGCTCGTACCGGGACAGGGTCGGCTACACCTTC.

The chain links TRBV6-6 to TRBJ2-1, with a weak D call TRBD1 (6 bases). Between the trimmed V and J ends, which lost 0 bases and 8 bases, there was a span of 11 bases. The CDR3 contains 14 residues. CDR1 is MNHNY and CDR2 is SVGAGI in the germline V gene (reference sequence). The CDR3 nucleotides read TGTGCCAGCAGTTACTCTTGGGACAACGATGAGCAGTTCTTC. This translates into CASSYSWDNDEQFF.

This clone has only one observation. The V call is TRBV15, the J call TRBJ2-7; the D gene is possibly TRBD2 (6 bases). This CDR3 region has 13 residues. Germline assignment: CDR1 LNHNV and CDR2 YYDKDF (reference sequence). Trimming left V 0 bases short and J 6 bases short, with 9 bases between. CDR3 sequence (DNA): TGTGCCACCAGCAGAGAGGGCGGGGCCGAGCAGTACTTC. Translation gives CATSREGGAEQYF.

The chain couples TRBV27 to TRBJ1-2, with a tentative D call TRBD1 (5 bases). Looked up from germline, CDR1 is MNHEY and CDR2 is SMNVEV (reference sequence). V was trimmed by 5 bases and J by 1 base, leaving 17 bases between them. CDR3 length: 16 amino acids. The DNA for the CDR3 is TGTGCCAGCAGTCCCCTCCCCGGACAAAGTAACTATGGCTACACCTTC. This sequence encodes CASSPLPGQSNYGYTF.

CDR3 residues: CASSTRDRGNEQYF. The CDR3 DNA is TGTGCCAGCAGCACCCGGGACAGGGGTAACGAGCAGTACTTC. The rearrangement joins TRBV6-6 to TRBJ2-7, with 10 bases that match TRBD1. The V segment lost 6 bases and the J segment 5 bases; nucleotides outside the gene matches: 7. Germline-derived CDR1 and CDR2 are MNHNY and SVGAGI (reference sequence). The CDR3 is 14 amino acids.

This rearrangement joins TRBV6-1 to TRBJ1-1; possible D gene TRBD1, 6 bases. V lost 3 bases, J lost 5 bases, and 16 bases lay in between. The CDR3 is made up of 15 amino acids. CDR1 is MNHNS and CDR2 is SASEGT in the germline V gene. CDR3 nucleotides: TGTGCCAGCAGTGAGACCTGGGGAGGGGGGACTGAAGCTTTCTTT. It yields the protein CASSETWGGGTEAFF.